This T cell receptor beta chain comes out of a study of T cells in localized non-small cell lung cancer. Sequencing used immunoSEQ multiplex PCR; TCRdb keeps in-frame clones, though not all of them. The sample shows 28,000 or so clones, 81% of them seen only once. Germline CDR1 MDHEN, CDR2 SYDVKM. CDR3 size: 13 residues. V lost 9 bases to trimming and J lost 3 bases, with 15 bases between them. This clone appeared a few times. Sequencing was performed on peripheral blood, taken before any cancer treatment. The receptor was isolated from a man aged 40-75 years with stage III squamous cell lung carcinoma. The V and J genes are TRBV28 and TRBJ2-7; a possible D gene is TRBD2 (6 bases). DNA for the CDR3: TGTGCCAGTTGGCTGGGGACTGGCTACGAGCAGTACTTC. Protein: CASWLGTGYEQYF.